This T cell receptor beta chain was sequenced for a study of vaccination effects on CD4 cells after COVID-19. V was pared by 4 bases and J by 5 bases, with 5 bases of the junction left unmatched. Germline V gives CDR1 SEHNR, CDR2 FQNEAQ (reference sequence). This CDR3 has 15 residues. Antigen-specific CD4+ T cells were expanded with viral peptide pools in the ViraFEST assay before sequencing. Cells that had been cultured for 10 days were the source of isolated CD4+ T cells. The study found no prior SARS-CoV-2 infection in the vaccine recipients, who tested negative for nucleocapsid antibodies. The data were produced by immunoSEQ multiplex PCR, yet TCRdb's version contains in-frame clones alone and is incomplete. The data show 40,000 to 45,000 clones, with 70% to 80% seen just once and 9.5% to 14% held by the top ten. With respect to this clone: Its matching antigen is unknown.

This chain connects TRBV7-9 to TRBJ2-2; 9 bases match TRBD1. The source was CD4+ T cells from PBMCs cultured with SARS-CoV-2 spike peptides, collected before COVID-19 vaccination. This TCR was recovered from a human donor who received a COVID-19 vaccine. In nucleotides, the CDR3 is TGTGCCAGCAGCTCCGGGACAGGGAAAACCGGGGAGCTGTTTTTT. It translates to CASSSGTGKTGELFF. Together with reference TRBV7-9 and TRBJ2-2, the CDR3 gives the full variable domain: DTGVSQNPRHKITKRGQNVTFRCDPISEHNRLYWYRQTLGQGPEFLTYFQNEAQLEKSRLLSDRFSAERPKGSFSTLEIQRTEQGDSAMYLCASSSGTGKTGELFFGEGSRLTVL.